This T cell receptor (beta chain) is drawn from a study of blood T cells in healthy people across ages. General observations from the study: A roughly linear age-dependent decrease characterized TCR beta diversity per million T cells.

Using a J-beta primer mix together with a sample-barcoded 5' primer, a second PCR was run for roughly 7 to 11 cycles. No fewer than 3 million CDR3-containing paired-end reads came from each sample. TCRdb re-called the 5' RACE reads with MiXCR, one entry per CDR3 protein. Of 650,000 to 1,000,000 distinct CDR3 sequences in the sample, around 34% were seen once. Turning to this clonotype: The target antigen is unknown.

The CDR3 length is 13 residues. Deletions cut 6 bases from V and 3 bases from J, with 9 bases between. The TCR originated in a man aged 18 to 29 in good health. Sequenced: blood. The rearrangement links TRBV12-3 or TRBV12-4 to TRBJ1-3, with D maybe TRBD1 (6 bases). CDR3 in DNA: TGTGCCAGCAGGAGACAGGTTGGAAACACCATATATTTT. It translates to CASRRQVGNTIYF.